This T cell receptor (beta chain) was sequenced for a study of T cell responses to AZD1222 COVID-19 vaccine (dated by TCRdb to the early 2020s). Regarding the complete study: AZD1222 recipients with second doses at about 4 weeks or about 12 weeks were pooled, because spike-specific TCR depth and breadth did not differ between schedules. Trial participants were enrolled by age into 18-55, 56-69 and 70-plus year subgroups, with around 150, 28 and 57 TCR-sequenced participants respectively. TCR sequencing covered approximately 230 trial participants: roughly 200 given two doses of AZD1222 and approximately 26 given two doses of MenACWY control vaccine. On the study overall, not on this receptor specifically: A significant rise in spike-specific TCR breadth and depth was observed after two AZD1222 doses relative to day 0 and relative to MenACWY recipients. In the small 56-69-year group, the increase in depth fell short of significance, most likely because of low power. The whole spike protein was spanned by vaccine-associated CD4 TCRs, and dominant responses were seen in regions 160-218 and 743-854. No day 14 peak-response samples were available, so repertoires were characterized only after the peak T cell response. Nearly half of unique spike-specific TCRs reportedly recognized epitopes outside regions mutated in the B.1.351 and B.1.1.7 variants. Most participants were white British and females outnumbered males, and the authors suggested that clonal diversity may have been underestimated. Conclusions about previously exposed vaccinees are limited because only a handful of AZD1222 recipients were SARS-CoV-2 seropositive at baseline.

This sample's time point label indicates: baseline before first vaccination. Vaccinee samples came from UK trials COV001 and COV002, including a single-blind randomized controlled phase 2/3 trial of AZD1222 (ChAdOx1 nCoV-19) in healthy adults. For TCRbeta chain sequencing, PBMC samples from trial participants were taken at day 0 and at day 28 after the second dose. The germline V gene encodes CDR1 SGHRS and CDR2 YFSETQ. From its cysteine to its phenylalanine, the CDR3 spans 16 amino acids. CDR3 DNA only is kept here, 48 bases in frame from base 1. The germline V and J ends show losses of 1 base and 6 bases respectively, and no gene match explains 3 bases of the junction. The CDR3 regions of human TCRbeta chains were analyzed by immunosequencing. Turning to the authors' computational methods: TCRs in the repertoires were compared against a reference library of SARS-CoV-2-specific TCRs that had been generated with the MIRA antigen-specificity platform. Breadth was defined as the fraction of unique TCRs that were SARS-CoV-2-associated. Depth was defined as the fraction of total T cells that were SARS-CoV-2-associated. Using the MIRA data, each spike-specific TCR was assigned both to the spike region to which the TCR was reactive and to a CD4 or CD8 class. Log10-transformed breadth and depth values were compared by one-way ANOVA with Sidak's multiple comparisons tests. The source is immuneACCESS, and TCRdb retained only in-frame sequences with V and J called. Part of the clones is not carried over; for the studies checked, unresolved V genes explain less than half of this, and the remainder is unexplained. V and J calls and clone size follow that table, whereas D and trimming were derived from the DNA. The sample table contains approximately 94,000 clones; only one count was recorded for about 87% of them. About 1.8% of the sample rests with the top ten.

This clone appeared a single time. Its specific antigen is unknown. The record has no base qualities; no much larger clone is one base away. This TCR derives from an adult in good health. This specimen consisted of peripheral blood, obtained on day 0 of AZD1222 vaccination. The chain was built from TRBV5-1 and TRBJ2-1, with 14 bases aligning to TRBD2. The CDR3 amino acid sequence is: CASSLYGTSGSNEQFF. The nucleotides read TGCGCCAGCAGCTTGTATGGGACTAGCGGGAGCAATGAGCAGTTCTTC.